This T cell receptor (beta chain) originates from a study of radiotherapy plus CTLA-4 blockade in lung cancer. To note about this clone: Its antigen is not identified.

TCRdb's copy holds only in-frame clones and misses some; the assay was immunoSEQ multiplex PCR. This sample has tens of thousands of clones; about three quarters occur once, and the top ten carry roughly 8.7%. General study findings and limits: TCR clones originating in tumors grew in number in blood after radiotherapy plus ipilimumab. Strongest reported response predictors: early blood clone changes and post-radiation interferon-beta.

CTLA-4 blockade using ipilimumab, together with focal radiation, was received by patients with chemo-refractory metastatic non-small-cell lung cancer. With 2 bases removed from V and 8 bases from J, the gap between germline ends came to 7 bases. From germline, CDR1 is DFQATT and CDR2 SNEGSKA (reference sequence). CDR3 size: 11 residues. V is TRBV20-1 and J is TRBJ2-1; no clear D. The TCR originated in a human donor with non-small cell lung cancer who had stable disease on radiotherapy plus ipilimumab. Sequencing was performed on peripheral blood, taken from a patient treated with radiotherapy plus ipilimumab. In DNA, the CDR3 is TGCAGTGCTAGACGGACCGATGAGCAGTTCTTC. Protein: CSARRTDEQFF.